This is a list of T cell receptor beta chains from one sample in a study of blood T cells in healthy people across ages. TCRdb used MiXCR to reprocess the 5' RACE reads, holding one entry per CDR3 protein. The table includes some 760,000 distinct CDR3 sequences, around a quarter detected once. The same specimen was also included in a second study, on T cells of mothers and their children.

Source material: blood. These receptors were obtained from a boy under 18 in good health. The CDR3 runs from the conserved cysteine through the conserved F or W. Each record gives: J gene, D gene, clone size, V gene, CDR3 protein, CDR3 DNA. The D gene is left open where the match is weak. Clone size appears in some rows only: once, few, many, or a class for an expanded clone.

>TRBJ2-4|NA|few|TRBV29-1
CSVVSGTRSGNIQYF
TGCAGCGTTGTAAGTGGGACAAGGAGTGGAAACATTCAGTACTTC
>TRBJ1-2|TRBD1|few|TRBV28
CASSPPQGARGYTF
TGTGCCAGCAGTCCTCCACAGGGGGCGCGAGGCTACACCTTC
>TRBJ1-2|NA|NA|TRBV29-1
CSVDWGGDGYTF
TGCAGCGTTGATTGGGGCGGCGATGGCTACACCTTC
>TRBJ1-3|NA|few|TRBV12-3/TRBV12-4
CASRVGNTIYF
TGTGCCAGCAGGGTAGGAAACACCATATATTTT
>TRBJ2-6|NA|NA|TRBV7-8
CASSFGGFSSGANVLTF
TGTGCCAGCAGCTTTGGGGGATTTTCCTCTGGGGCCAACGTCCTGACTTTC
>TRBJ2-7|NA|NA|TRBV5-1
CASSLGDSRYEQYF
TGCGCCAGCAGCTTAGGGGACTCTCGCTACGAGCAGTACTTC
>TRBJ1-2|NA|NA|TRBV7-2
CASSLAPITPRDGYTF
TGTGCCAGCAGCTTGGCTCCAATAACGCCCCGGGATGGCTACACCTTC
>TRBJ2-7|TRBD2|NA|TRBV7-9
CASTAGLAGIYEQYF
TGTGCCAGCACCGCGGGACTAGCGGGTATCTACGAGCAGTACTTC
>TRBJ1-1|NA|few|TRBV29-1
CSTSVSGEAFF
TGCAGCACCTCGGTATCCGGTGAAGCTTTCTTT
>TRBJ2-7|NA|few|TRBV28
CASSLVEERLDEQYF
TGTGCCAGCAGTTTGGTGGAGGAGAGGCTCGACGAGCAGTACTTC
>TRBJ1-2|NA|many|TRBV7-2
CASSLALDYGYTF
TGTGCCAGCAGCTTAGCGCTGGACTATGGCTACACCTTC
>TRBJ1-1|TRBD1|few|TRBV12-5
CASGPGQGSNTEAFF
TGTGCTAGTGGTCCCGGACAGGGGAGTAACACTGAAGCTTTCTTT
>TRBJ2-7|NA|few|TRBV9
CASSVEAEPSYEQYF
TGTGCCAGCAGCGTAGAGGCCGAACCCTCCTACGAGCAGTACTTC
>TRBJ1-1|NA|NA|TRBV29-1
CSVQGRVNTEAFF
TGCAGCGTTCAGGGGAGGGTGAACACTGAAGCTTTCTTT
>TRBJ2-6|NA|NA|TRBV4-3
CASSQDTASSGANVLTF
TGCGCCAGCAGCCAAGATACAGCAAGCTCTGGGGCCAACGTCCTGACTTTC
>TRBJ1-2|NA|NA|TRBV12-3/TRBV12-4
CASSLGGPLYGYTF
TGTGCCAGCAGTTTAGGGGGACCTTTATATGGCTACACCTTC
>TRBJ2-4|NA|NA|TRBV25-1
CASSDSGLGASYIQYF
TGTGCCAGCAGTGACTCCGGGCTGGGGGCCTCATATATTCAGTACTTC
>TRBJ2-7|TRBD1|NA|TRBV29-1
CSVEELTGEDYEQYF
TGCAGCGTTGAAGAGTTGACAGGGGAGGACTACGAGCAGTACTTC
>TRBJ2-3|TRBD2|NA|TRBV7-6
CASSRLAGGPDTQYF
TGTGCCAGCAGCCGACTAGCGGGGGGCCCAGATACGCAGTATTTT
>TRBJ2-7|NA|once|TRBV4-3
CASSQWTATNEQYF
TGCGCCAGCAGCCAATGGACGGCAACAAACGAGCAGTACTTC
>TRBJ2-7|TRBD2|few|TRBV2
CAQSGGPSYEQYF
TGTGCCCAGAGCGGGGGGCCTTCCTACGAGCAGTACTTC
>TRBJ2-7|NA|NA|TRBV10-3
CAISESADQYF
TGTGCCATCAGTGAGTCGGCAGATCAGTACTTC
>TRBJ2-3|TRBD1|few|TRBV7-2
CASSLRGTGFDTQYF
TGTGCCAGCAGCTTAAGGGGGACAGGGTTCGATACGCAGTATTTT
>TRBJ1-6|TRBD1|few|TRBV3-1
CASSQGQGFNSPLHF
TGTGCCAGCAGCCAGGGACAGGGATTTAATTCACCCCTCCACTTT
>TRBJ1-1|NA|NA|TRBV15
CATSRDFFRGQGGNTEAFF
TGTGCCACCAGCAGAGATTTTTTCAGGGGCCAGGGAGGCAACACTGAAGCTTTCTTT
>TRBJ2-7|NA|NA|TRBV5-1
CASSPSAADSYEQYF
TGCGCCAGCAGCCCAAGCGCGGCTGACTCCTACGAGCAGTACTTC
>TRBJ2-1|NA|NA|TRBV7-2
CASSSTSRSYNEQFF
TGTGCCAGCAGTTCAACTAGTCGGTCCTACAATGAGCAGTTCTTC
>TRBJ2-7|NA|NA|TRBV5-1
CASSPGLEEQYF
TGCGCCAGCAGCCCTGGGCTGGAGGAGCAGTACTTC
>TRBJ2-1|TRBD1|few|TRBV28
CASRSPGGASSYNEQFF
TGTGCCAGCAGGTCCCCAGGGGGCGCATCCTCCTACAATGAGCAGTTCTTC
>TRBJ1-4|NA|many|TRBV29-1
CSVGEATNEKLFF
TGCAGCGTTGGAGAGGCAACTAATGAAAAACTGTTTTTT
>TRBJ2-3|NA|NA|TRBV20-1
CSALPRSSQRVDTQYF
TGCAGTGCTTTACCCCGATCGTCCCAGCGGGTAGATACGCAGTATTTT
>TRBJ2-3|TRBD2|NA|TRBV7-8
CASSSGRGGQYF
TGTGCCAGCAGCTCAGGACGGGGGGGGCAGTATTTT
>TRBJ2-1|NA|few|TRBV14
CASSQGWGSNEQFF
TGTGCCAGCAGCCAAGGGTGGGGGAGCAATGAGCAGTTCTTC
>TRBJ1-1|NA|NA|TRBV7-9
CASGGASPEAFF
TGTGCCAGTGGTGGGGCTTCCCCTGAAGCTTTCTTT
>TRBJ1-4|NA|NA|TRBV29-1
CSVVTPNEKLFF
TGCAGCGTTGTAACGCCCAATGAAAAACTGTTTTTT
>TRBJ2-1|TRBD1|NA|TRBV4-2
CASSLPGQGAWNEQFF
TGTGCCAGCAGCCTCCCGGGACAGGGGGCGTGGAATGAGCAGTTCTTC
>TRBJ2-7|NA|few|TRBV5-4
CASSLDVTDSYEQYF
TGTGCCAGCAGCTTGGATGTGACAGACTCCTACGAGCAGTACTTC
>TRBJ2-1|TRBD1|NA|TRBV11-3
CASSQIQGANEQFF
TGTGCCAGCAGCCAGATACAGGGGGCAAATGAGCAGTTCTTC
>TRBJ2-3|NA|NA|TRBV7-9
CASSSRPDTQYF
TGTGCCAGCAGCTCCCGCCCCGATACGCAGTATTTT
>TRBJ2-7|NA|NA|TRBV15
CATSRGRAPSYEQYF
TGTGCCACCAGCAGAGGGAGGGCCCCCTCCTACGAGCAGTACTTC
>TRBJ1-2|NA|NA|TRBV14
CASSQDQEGPYGYTF
TGTGCCAGCAGCCAAGATCAGGAGGGGCCCTATGGCTACACCTTC
>TRBJ2-2|NA|few|TRBV20-1
CSCPSVGTGELFF
TGCAGTTGCCCCTCGGTAGGGACCGGGGAGCTGTTTTTT